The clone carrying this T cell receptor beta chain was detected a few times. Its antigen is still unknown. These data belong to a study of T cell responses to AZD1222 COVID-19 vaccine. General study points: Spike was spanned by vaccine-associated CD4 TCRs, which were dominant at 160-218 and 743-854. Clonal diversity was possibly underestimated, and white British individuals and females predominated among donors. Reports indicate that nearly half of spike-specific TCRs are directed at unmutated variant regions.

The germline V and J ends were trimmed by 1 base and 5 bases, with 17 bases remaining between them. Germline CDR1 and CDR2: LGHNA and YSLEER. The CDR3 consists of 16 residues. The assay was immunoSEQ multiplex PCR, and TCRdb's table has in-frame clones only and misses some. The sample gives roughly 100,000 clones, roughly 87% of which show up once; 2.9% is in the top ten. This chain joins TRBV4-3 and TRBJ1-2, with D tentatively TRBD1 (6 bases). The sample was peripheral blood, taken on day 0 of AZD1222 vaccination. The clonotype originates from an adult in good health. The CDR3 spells CASSQGYSGVGYGYTF. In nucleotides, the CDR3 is TGCGCCAGCAGCCAAGGCTACTCAGGGGTTGGTTATGGCTACACCTTC.